A single sample gave rise to the 32 T cell receptor beta chains below, sequenced in a study of blood T cell repertoires in COVID-19. The data were produced by immunoSEQ multiplex PCR, yet TCRdb's version contains in-frame clones alone and is incomplete. Of about 170,000 clones detected, about 85% appear once; the ten largest clones hold 6.5% to 7.5%. The specimen sequenced was peripheral blood. The source is a man older than 75 with COVID-19, enrolled during active disease.

The DNA for the CDR3 is TGTGCCAGCAGCCCCACTAGCGGGGGGAGGAATGAGCAGTTCTTC. It encodes CASSPTSGGRNEQFF. This chain links TRBV6-6 with TRBJ2-1; TRBD2 agrees at 12 bases. V was pared by 6 bases and J by 7 bases, with 7 bases of the junction left unmatched. Germline CDR1 MNHNY, CDR2 SVGAGI (reference sequence). CDR3 length: 15 residues.

Turning to this clone: One junction end disagrees with the germline gene, perhaps due to a read error. V gene TRBV28 combines with J gene TRBJ1-2, with 8 bases fitting TRBD1. Germline V gives CDR1 MDHEN, CDR2 SYDVKM. CDR3 length: 14 residues. The CDR3 protein is CANSSGTGDYGYTF. CDR3 in DNA: TGTGCCAACAGTTCCGGGACAGGAGACTATGGCTACACCTTC.

This chain links TRBV5-1 with TRBJ1-3, with 8 bases aligning to TRBD1. The ends lost 4 bases at V and 0 bases at J; junction bases unmatched: 9. This CDR3 contains 17 residues. Germline CDR1 and CDR2: SGHRS and YFSETQ. DNA for the CDR3: TGCGCCAGCAGCCTAAGACAGGGGCAGGGCTCTGGAAACACCATATATTTT. Protein sequence: CASSLRQGQGSGNTIYF.

The chain uses TRBV9 and TRBJ1-1; TRBD1 might be the D (6 bases). The CDR3 is 14 amino acids. Trimming stripped 4 bases from V and 11 bases from J, with 21 bases between. In germline, CDR1 is SGDLS, CDR2 YYNGEE. The CDR3 sequence is CASSPLEALGAAFF. The CDR3, as DNA: TGTGCCAGCAGCCCTCTGGAGGCGCTGGGGGCGGCTTTCTTT.

This chain uses TRBV18 with TRBJ1-4; perhaps TRBD1 as D (5 bases). The CDR3 is made up of 13 amino acids. CDR1 and CDR2 (germline): KGHSH, LQKENI. V was cut by 8 bases and J by 8 bases, with 15 bases left in between. DNA of the CDR3: TGTGCCAGCGCCGCGGGAGGGGAAGAAAAACTGTTTTTT. Translating gives CASAAGGEEKLFF. Looking up the rest from reference TRBV18 and TRBJ1-4 gives the full variable domain: NAGVMQNPRHLVRRRGQEARLRCSPMKGHSHVYWYRQLPEEGLKFMVYLQKENIIDESGMPKERFSAEFPKEGPSILRIQQVVRGDSAAYFCASAAGGEEKLFFGSGTQLSVL.

This rearrangement joins TRBV7-9 to TRBJ2-1; weak D call: TRBD1 (6 bases). From germline, CDR1 is SEHNR and CDR2 FQNEAQ (reference sequence). V was shortened by 0 bases and J by 9 bases, with 9 bases between the two germline ends. The CDR3 is 13 amino acids. The CDR3 loop is CASSLARGGEQFF. DNA of the CDR3: TGTGCCAGCAGCTTAGCCAGGGGTGGTGAGCAGTTCTTC.

This sequence joins TRBV24-1 and TRBJ2-7; D possibly corresponds to TRBD2 (6 bases). The CDR3 loop spans 13 amino acids. CDR1 is KGHDR and CDR2 is SFDVKD in the germline V gene. V lost 5 bases to trimming and J lost 7 bases, with 14 bases between them. The CDR3 DNA sequence: TGTGCCACCAGTGTGGGTAGCGGCCGGGAGCAGTACTTC. This translates into CATSVGSGREQYF.

Notes on this clone: Other DNA sequences in the sample encode the same CDR3. The chain couples TRBV5-4 to TRBJ2-3; TRBD1 agrees at 8 bases. J was trimmed by 1 base and V by 5 bases; bases with no gene match: 6. The CDR3 runs 15 residues. Per the germline V gene, CDR1 is SGHNT and CDR2 is YYREEE (reference sequence). The CDR3 coding sequence is TGTGCCAGCAGTCCCGGACAGGGCGGCACAGATACGCAGTATTTT. Its translation is CASSPGQGGTDTQYF.

The rearrangement uses TRBV5-1 and TRBJ1-2; 7 positions agree with TRBD1. In germline, CDR1 is SGHRS, CDR2 YFSETQ. The CDR3 runs to 15 residues. Trimming took 0 bases from V and 4 from J; bases not matched to a gene: 6. For the CDR3, the DNA is TGCGCCAGCAGCTTGGGAGGAGGGGGCTTCTATGGCTACACCTTC. This sequence encodes CASSLGGGGFYGYTF.

As for this clone: Other DNA sequences of this sample code for an identical CDR3. The chain is built from TRBV18 and TRBJ2-5; 8 bases map to TRBD1. This CDR3 has 13 residues. The germline V gene has CDR1 KGHSH and CDR2 LQKENI. V gave up 2 bases and J gave up 5 bases; unmatched junction bases: 1. The CDR3: CASSPGQGETQYF. As DNA, the CDR3 is TGTGCCAGCTCACCAGGACAGGGTGAGACCCAGTACTTC. The whole variable domain, filled in from reference TRBV18 and TRBJ2-5, reads NAGVMQNPRHLVRRRGQEARLRCSPMKGHSHVYWYRQLPEEGLKFMVYLQKENIIDESGMPKERFSAEFPKEGPSILRIQQVVRGDSAAYFCASSPGQGETQYFGPGTRLLVL.

The chain combines TRBV5-1 with TRBJ1-5, with 9 positions matching TRBD1. V was clipped by 0 bases and J by 7 bases; unmatched bases: 2. Germline lookup yields CDR1 SGHRS and CDR2 YFSETQ. The CDR3 has 14 residues. The CDR3 sequence is CASSLAGQGQPQHF. The CDR3 DNA follows: TGCGCCAGCAGCTTGGCGGGACAGGGACAGCCCCAGCATTTT.

This sequence joins TRBV6-5 and TRBJ1-2; tentatively, D is TRBD1 (6 bases). Deletions cut 6 bases from V and 3 bases from J, with 14 bases between. Germline CDR1 and CDR2: MNHEY and SVGAGI. CDR3 length equals 14 residues. CDR3 nucleotides: TGTGCCAGCAGGGATACAGGGAGGGACTATGGCTACACCTTC. Its protein is CASRDTGRDYGYTF.

This clone has a single count. The J gene is TRBJ2-7, the V gene TRBV20-1; D is undetermined. V lost 3 bases to trimming and J lost 1 base, with 7 bases between them. Germline V CDR1 and CDR2: DFQATT, SNEGSKA (reference sequence). This CDR3 region has 12 residues. The CDR3 here is CSASSRSYEQYF. The CDR3 DNA follows: TGCAGTGCTAGTTCCAGGTCCTACGAGCAGTACTTC.

V is TRBV5-1 and J is TRBJ1-1; D is ambiguous. Germline V gene data show CDR1 as SGHRS and CDR2 as YFSETQ. Trimming stripped 1 base from V and 1 base from J, with 8 bases between. CDR3 length: 14 residues. The CDR3 DNA follows: TGCGCCAGCAGCTTGAACGGCGGGAACACTGAAGCTTTCTTT. Encoded protein: CASSLNGGNTEAFF.

Worth noting for this clone: Other DNA sequences in this sample translate to the same CDR3. The V call is TRBV10-3, the J call TRBJ1-1; 9 bases agree with TRBD1. The CDR3 length is 12 residues. Germline V CDR1 and CDR2: ENHRY, SYGVKD. With 10 bases clipped from V and 5 bases from J, the junction kept 5 bases outside the gene matches. In DNA, the CDR3 is TGTGCCACGGGACAGGGTTTGACTGAAGCTTTCTTT. Amino acids: CATGQGLTEAFF.

The gene calls are TRBV27 and TRBJ1-2, with D possibly TRBD1 on 6 matching bases. V dropped 5 bases and J dropped 4 bases, with 14 bases sitting between them. The germline V gene has CDR1 MNHEY and CDR2 SMNVEV (reference sequence). This CDR3 is 14 amino acids long. Written as DNA, the CDR3 is TGTGCCAGCAGTCTGACCCCGACAGGCTATGGCTACACCTTC. Residues: CASSLTPTGYGYTF.

The CDR3 region is CASSQQGRDTQYF. CDR3 DNA: TGTGCCAGCAGCCAACAGGGGCGAGATACGCAGTATTTT. The V call is TRBV3-1 (or the pseudogene TRBV3-2), the J call TRBJ2-3; the D gene is possibly TRBD1 (6 bases). Germline V gene lookup returns CDR1 LGHDT and CDR2 YNNKEL (reference sequence). This CDR3 has 13 residues. Trimming took off 2 bases at V and 5 bases at J, with 8 bases between the two ends.

This sequence joins TRBV7-8 and TRBJ1-5; D is undetermined. The CDR3 is made up of 14 amino acids. Germline CDR1 reads SGHVS; CDR2 reads FQNEAQ. V lost 5 bases and J lost 3, with 11 bases in between. The CDR3 region is CASSARDNNQPQHF. The CDR3 region has the DNA TGTGCCAGCAGCGCGCGAGATAACAATCAGCCCCAGCATTTT. The complete variable domain, with remaining parts taken from reference TRBV7-8 and TRBJ1-5, reads GAGVSQSPRYKVAKRGQDVALRCDPISGHVSLFWYQQALGQGPEFLTYFQNEAQLDKSGLPSDRFFAERPEGSVSTLKIQRTQQEDSAVYLCASSARDNNQPQHFGDGTRLSIL.

The rearrangement links TRBV6-5 to TRBJ1-2, with 8 bases lining up with TRBD1. Germline CDR1 and CDR2: MNHEY and SVGAGI. The V and J ends lost 0 bases and 7 bases, in that order; junction bases with no gene match: 10. The CDR3 sequence is 16 residues long. This chain's CDR3 is CASSYSGFRQGTGYTF. The DNA of the CDR3 is TGTGCCAGCAGTTACTCCGGCTTTAGACAGGGGACTGGCTACACCTTC.

J is TRBJ1-4 and V is TRBV28, with 8 bases fitting TRBD1. J gave up 5 bases and V 2 bases, and 7 bases lay outside the gene matches. CDR1 MDHEN and CDR2 SYDVKM come from the germline V gene. The CDR3 covers 16 residues. The CDR3 nucleotides are TGTGCCAGCAGTTTAAGCCGGGACAGGCAGAATGAAAAACTGTTTTTT. It specifies CASSLSRDRQNEKLFF.

V usage is TRBV12-3 or TRBV12-4 and J usage is TRBJ1-2, with D hard to call. V lost 6 bases, J lost 4 bases, and 9 bases lay in between. The CDR3 has 12 amino acids. CDR3 sequence (DNA): TGTGCCAGCAGCAGAGACATCTATGGCTACACCTTC. It specifies CASSRDIYGYTF.

J is TRBJ1-1 and V is TRBV4-2; TRBD1 agrees at 7 bases. Germline V gene data show CDR1 as LGHNA and CDR2 as YNFKEQ. After removal of 5 bases from V and 5 bases from J, the junction contained 8 bases not matched to a gene. This CDR3 comprises 14 residues. The CDR3 nucleotides read TGTGCCAGCAGCACAGACAGGGAGATGACTGAAGCTTTCTTT. Translation gives CASSTDREMTEAFF.

The V call is TRBV12-3 or TRBV12-4, the J call TRBJ1-1; D uncertain. The CDR3 runs 12 residues. V shed 5 bases and J shed 4 bases, with 8 bases lying between them. The CDR3 bases are TGTGCCAGCAGTCGTCTCAGCACTGAAGCTTTCTTT. Translation: CASSRLSTEAFF.

There are a few counts of this clone. This chain links TRBV6-2 or TRBV6-3 with TRBJ1-5, with a tentative D call TRBD1 (6 bases). The germline V gene has CDR1 MNHEY and CDR2 SVGEGT. This CDR3 contains 14 residues. V lost 2 bases, J lost 5 bases, and 10 bases lay in between. The CDR3 bases are TGTGCCAGCAGTTACGGCACAGGGTATCAGCCCCAGCATTTT. Translating gives CASSYGTGYQPQHF.

This chain connects TRBV3-1 (or the pseudogene TRBV3-2) to TRBJ1-1; TRBD1 might be the D (5 bases). The germline V gene encodes CDR1 LGHDT and CDR2 YNNKEL (reference sequence). V was cut by 0 bases and J by 7 bases, with 9 bases left in between. The CDR3 totals 13 residues. CDR3 sequence reads: CASSQDRQGEAFF. DNA for the CDR3: TGTGCCAGCAGCCAAGATAGGCAGGGTGAAGCTTTCTTT.

The genes are TRBV5-4 and TRBJ2-5, with D tentatively TRBD1 (5 bases). Germline V gene data show CDR1 as SGHNT and CDR2 as YYREEE (reference sequence). The CDR3 consists of 15 residues. V dropped 3 bases and J dropped 5 bases, with 17 bases sitting between them. The CDR3 is CASSSREAAGETQYF. The CDR3 nucleotides are TGTGCCAGCAGCTCTAGGGAAGCCGCAGGGGAGACCCAGTACTTC.

The chain joins TRBV5-5 to TRBJ1-6, with TRBD1 matching 7 bases. Germline CDR1 and CDR2: SGHKS and YYEKEE (reference sequence). V was clipped by 0 bases and J by 9 bases; unmatched bases: 9. This CDR3 is 16 amino acids long. Written as DNA, the CDR3 is TGTGCCAGCAGCTTGGGTGTAGGGGGCCCCGCTTCACCCCTCCACTTT. Its translation is CASSLGVGGPASPLHF.

The V and J genes are TRBV6-2 or TRBV6-3 and TRBJ1-1, with 7 bases identical to TRBD1. In germline, CDR1 is MNHEY, CDR2 SVGEGT. Unmatched junction bases numbered 6, after V lost 5 bases and J lost 3 bases. CDR3 length equals 14 residues. The CDR3 region has the DNA TGTGCCAGCAGTCTCCCGGGACAGCACACTGAAGCTTTCTTT. Translated, it gives CASSLPGQHTEAFF.

The genes are TRBV5-5 and TRBJ1-4; 9 bases fit TRBD1. The CDR3 contains 14 residues. Trimming cost V 3 bases and J 10 bases; bases outside gene matches: 7. The germline gives CDR1 SGHKS, CDR2 YYEKEE (reference sequence). The CDR3 protein is CASSSGTGFGKLFF. CDR3 in DNA: TGTGCCAGCAGCTCCGGGACAGGGTTTGGAAAACTGTTTTTT.

V usage is TRBV19 and J usage is TRBJ1-2, with D tentatively TRBD1 (6 bases). In germline, CDR1 is LNHDA, CDR2 SQIVND (reference sequence). V lost 5 bases and J 9 bases, leaving 22 bases between the germline ends. The CDR3 covers 15 residues. The CDR3 region has the DNA TGTGCCAGTAGTCCAACAGGGAGTACCCAGATGAGCTACACCTTC. Protein product: CASSPTGSTQMSYTF.

This clone was recorded a few times. The chain links TRBV7-9 to TRBJ2-3; 12 nucleotides line up with TRBD1. The J segment lost 5 bases and the V segment lost 5 bases, leaving 11 bases of the junction unmatched. CDR1 is SEHNR, CDR2 FQNEAQ, per germline (reference sequence). The CDR3 runs to 17 residues. The CDR3 loop reads CASSKRGDRGRQDTQYF. CDR3 nucleotide sequence: TGTGCCAGCAGCAAACGAGGGGACAGGGGGCGTCAAGATACGCAGTATTTT.

This chain uses TRBV28 with TRBJ1-1; D gene ambiguous. The CDR3 runs 14 residues. Germline CDR1 and CDR2: MDHEN and SYDVKM. V lost 2 bases to trimming and J lost 6 bases, with 13 bases between them. CDR3 amino acids: CASSLGGSLAEAFF. CDR3 bases: TGTGCCAGCAGTTTAGGCGGCAGTCTGGCTGAAGCTTTCTTT.